This record looks at one T cell receptor beta chain sequence and its context. The data originate from a study of OX40 agonist ivuxolimab in advanced cancers. Overall study: Participants averaged about 60 years of age (range roughly 23 to 90) and were about 85% male.

The assay was immunoSEQ multiplex PCR, and TCRdb's table has in-frame clones only and misses some. There are roughly 80,000 clones in the sample; 80% to 90% occur only once, and over 1.5% lies in the top ten. This CDR3 has 14 residues. The V end was cut by 5 bases, the J end by 1 base, with 9 bases between. The germline CDR1 and CDR2 sequences are SGHTA and FQGNSA. The receptor was derived from an adult with an advanced solid tumor such as melanoma, head and neck, liver or kidney cancer. The V gene is TRBV7-2, the J gene TRBJ2-1; possibly TRBD2 for D (5 bases). Sequencing used CD4+ or CD8+ T cells sorted from blood, obtained in a trial of the OX40 agonist ivuxolimab. The CDR3 region has the DNA TGTGCCAGCAGCCGACCGGGGTCCTACAATGAGCAGTTCTTC. This translates into CASSRPGSYNEQFF.